This TCR beta chain came from a study of early T cells in non-severe SARS-CoV-2 infection. General observations from the study: Reliance on VDJdb matching favored anti-spike CD8 responses; private and CD4 specificities were missed.

Each single cDNA molecule received a unique molecular identifier. TCRdb recomputed calls from the 5' RACE reads with MiXCR, one row per CDR3 protein. This table holds approximately 65,000 distinct CDR3 sequences, 12% to 15% found once. This clonotype was observed many times. The antigen remains undetermined. Sequenced input: whole blood. This clonotype was obtained from an adult who was a healthcare worker with PCR-confirmed SARS-CoV-2 infection or an uninfected control (not recorded which).

The CDR3 nucleotides are TGTGCCAGCAGCGCAAAAACAGGGATGGTCGAGCAGTACTTC. Translating gives CASSAKTGMVEQYF. The gene calls are TRBV3-1 and TRBJ2-7; TRBD1 is a possible D gene (6 bases). Germline CDR1 and CDR2: LGHDT and YNNKEL (reference sequence). The CDR3 runs to 14 residues. Trimming left V 5 bases short and J 6 bases short, with 17 bases between.